These 19 T cell receptor beta chains were sequenced from one sample in a study of STAT3 mutations in large granular lymphocyte leukemia. Their recognized antigens are unknown. Clones were read by immunoSEQ multiplex PCR, and TCRdb kept only the in-frame ones, dropping some. The table has 25,000 to 40,000 clones, about 90% seen once. Study-level points and caveats: Every T-LGLL patient had at least one immunodominant TCRbeta clonotype.

The sample consisted of peripheral blood mononuclear cells. These receptor sequences come from a man in his 60s with T-cell large granular lymphocyte leukemia. Some clones in this sample may be carry-over from other donors' samples.

In this sample, this clone turned up once. The V call is TRBV6-5, the J call TRBJ2-7; 11 bases match TRBD2. Germline assignment: CDR1 MNHEY and CDR2 SVGAGI. There are 16 residues in the CDR3. J gave up 7 bases and V 2 bases, and 10 bases lay outside the gene matches. The CDR3 spells CASSYGRLAGGGEQYF. The CDR3 DNA follows: TGTGCCAGCAGTTACGGGAGGCTAGCGGGAGGAGGGGAGCAGTACTTC.

The CDR3 nucleotides are TGTGCCAGCAGCCAAGACTCCTACTACACTGAAGCTTTCTTT. It codes for CASSQDSYYTEAFF. The chain employs TRBV4-2 and TRBJ1-1; D is unclear. The CDR3 runs to 14 residues. The ends were cut back, 0 bases at V and 3 bases at J, with 8 bases in the middle. Germline CDR1 reads LGHNA; CDR2 reads YNFKEQ.

This rearrangement joins TRBV5-1 to TRBJ2-3; possible D gene TRBD2, 6 bases. V was clipped by 2 bases and J by 6 bases, with 19 bases between them. Germline V gene sequence: CDR1 SGHRS, CDR2 YFSETQ. This CDR3 contains 16 residues. The CDR3 loop reads CASSLFGREVLDTQYF. As DNA, the CDR3 is TGCGCCAGCAGCTTATTCGGCAGGGAGGTATTGGATACGCAGTATTTT.

The rearrangement joins TRBV5-4 to TRBJ1-2; D gene uncertain. The V end was cut by 2 bases, the J end by 4 bases, with 15 bases between. The germline CDR1 and CDR2 sequences are SGHNT and YYREEE (reference sequence). The CDR3 contains 15 residues. CDR3 loop: CASSLLAGPGYGYTF. CDR3 nucleotides: TGTGCCAGCAGCTTACTCGCAGGCCCCGGCTATGGCTACACCTTC.

The chain combines TRBV2 with TRBJ1-5; D unclear. The V and J ends lost 3 bases and 4 bases respectively, with 10 bases between them. This CDR3 has 14 amino acids. In germline, CDR1 is SNHLY, CDR2 FYNNEI. The CDR3 spells CASSEVDTNQPQHF. The CDR3 nucleotides are TGTGCCAGCAGTGAGGTTGACACTAATCAGCCCCAGCATTTT.

The chain recombines TRBV11-2 with TRBJ1-2; D perhaps matches TRBD1 (6 bases). Germline CDR1 reads SGHAT; CDR2 reads FQNNGV. Trimming removed 2 bases from V and 0 bases from J, with 19 bases in between. The CDR3 loop spans 18 amino acids. This CDR3 is CASSLSIARTATNYGYTF. The CDR3 nucleotides are TGTGCCAGCAGCTTATCGATTGCTCGGACAGCAACTAACTATGGCTACACCTTC.

This chain joins TRBV27 and TRBJ1-2; TRBD1 agrees at 7 bases. CDR3 length equals 15 residues. Germline V gene data show CDR1 as MNHEY and CDR2 as SMNVEV (reference sequence). V lost 5 bases to trimming and J lost 2 bases; unmatched junction nucleotides: 8. CDR3 sequence reads: CASSVTGAPNYGYTF. In nucleotides, the CDR3 is TGTGCCAGCAGTGTAACAGGGGCCCCCAACTATGGCTACACCTTC.

The chain couples TRBV29-1 to TRBJ1-2, with unresolved D. The CDR3 is 17 amino acids. V was trimmed by 2 bases and J by 4 bases, leaving 23 bases between them. Germline CDR1 SQVTM, CDR2 ANQGSEA. CDR3 amino acids: CSVEIRVPRGLSYGYTF. The CDR3 DNA is TGCAGCGTTGAAATCAGAGTGCCGCGAGGATTGTCCTATGGCTACACCTTC.

The genes are TRBV9 and TRBJ1-3; D gene ambiguous. The CDR3 totals 18 residues. Germline lookup yields CDR1 SGDLS and CDR2 YYNGEE. The V end lost 0 bases, the J end lost 0 bases, and 16 bases lay between the germline ends. The CDR3 DNA reads as TGTGCCAGCAGCGTAGGAGGATGGAAAACAGCCTCTGGAAACACCATATATTTT. The encoded protein is CASSVGGWKTASGNTIYF.

Of note for this clone: The junction does not match germline at one end; this may be a read error. The genes are TRBV30 and TRBJ1-5, with a weak D call TRBD1 (6 bases). CDR1 and CDR2 from the germline V gene are GTSNPN and SVGIG (reference sequence). This CDR3 contains 14 residues. The CDR3 nucleotides read TGTGCCCGGAGGGACTTACAGGGCGGTCAGCCCCAGCATTTT. Translating it yields CARRDLQGGQPQHF.

This chain joins TRBV9 and TRBJ2-7; D is undetermined. Germline-derived CDR1 and CDR2 are SGDLS and YYNGEE. V was clipped by 0 bases and J by 3 bases, with 4 bases between them. This CDR3 region has 12 residues. The CDR3 coding sequence is TGTGCCAGCAGCGTAGATCACTACGAGCAGTACTTC. Translated: CASSVDHYEQYF.

Within the sample, this clone is medium-sized. The chain is built from TRBV5-1 and TRBJ2-5, with 7 nucleotides matching TRBD2. The CDR3 is 15 residues long. Trimming cost V 2 bases and J 4 bases; bases outside gene matches: 8. Germline lookup yields CDR1 SGHRS and CDR2 YFSETQ. Here the CDR3 reads CASSFDTGGGETQYF. The DNA of the CDR3 is TGCGCCAGCAGCTTCGATACGGGCGGGGGAGAGACCCAGTACTTC. The full variable domain, in which reference TRBV5-1 and TRBJ2-5 provide the parts outside the CDR3, is KAGVTQTPRYLIKTRGQQVTLSCSPISGHRSVSWYQQTPGQGLQFLFEYFSETQRNKGNFPGRFSGRQFSNSRSEMNVSTLELGDSALYLCASSFDTGGGETQYFGPGTRLLVL.

As for this clone: This CDR3 is also generated by other DNA sequences in the sample. V usage is TRBV28 and J usage is TRBJ1-1, with a possible D match to TRBD1 (6 bases). V was trimmed by 6 bases and J by 0 bases, leaving 11 bases between them. The germline V gene has CDR1 MDHEN and CDR2 SYDVKM. The CDR3 runs 14 residues. The CDR3: CASSGGALNTEAFF. CDR3 nucleotide sequence: TGTGCCAGCAGCGGGGGGGCTCTGAACACTGAAGCTTTCTTT. Full variable domain (missing parts from reference TRBV28 and TRBJ1-1): DVKVTQSSRYLVKRTGEKVFLECVQDMDHENMFWYRQDPGLGLRLIYFSYDVKMKEKGDIPEGYSVSREKKERFSLILESASTNQTSMYLCASSGGALNTEAFFGQGTRLTVV.

The chain has TRBV28 and TRBJ1-1, with TRBD1 matching 9 bases. Germline CDR1 is MDHEN and CDR2 is SYDVKM. This CDR3 has 14 residues. V trimming: 7 bases; J trimming: 6 bases; junction bases outside the gene matches: 9. Here the CDR3 reads CASNLGGQGSEAFF. The DNA for the CDR3 is TGTGCCAGCAATCTTGGGGGACAGGGCTCTGAAGCTTTCTTT.

This chain uses TRBV28 with TRBJ2-7; tentative D call: TRBD2 (7 bases). The CDR3 covers 16 residues. The V gene lost 8 bases and the J gene lost 5 bases, with 25 bases spanning the gap. Germline loops: CDR1 MDHEN, CDR2 SYDVKM. CDR3 region: CASVKRGEGRYNEQYF. CDR3 sequence (DNA): TGTGCCAGCGTAAAAAGGGGGGAGGGCCGCTACAACGAGCAGTACTTC. Filled out from reference TRBV28 and TRBJ2-7, the complete variable domain reads DVKVTQSSRYLVKRTGEKVFLECVQDMDHENMFWYRQDPGLGLRLIYFSYDVKMKEKGDIPEGYSVSREKKERFSLILESASTNQTSMYLCASVKRGEGRYNEQYFGPGTRLTVT.

The J gene is TRBJ1-1, the V gene TRBV5-1, with D unclear. V was shortened by 3 bases and J by 6 bases, with 18 bases between the two germline ends. Per the germline V gene, CDR1 is SGHRS and CDR2 is YFSETQ. The CDR3 runs to 15 residues. The CDR3 DNA is TGCGCCAGCAGCTCCACCGAACCTATACAATCTGAAGCTTTCTTT. Translation: CASSSTEPIQSEAFF. The whole variable domain, remainder taken from reference TRBV5-1 and TRBJ1-1, is KAGVTQTPRYLIKTRGQQVTLSCSPISGHRSVSWYQQTPGQGLQFLFEYFSETQRNKGNFPGRFSGRQFSNSRSEMNVSTLELGDSALYLCASSSTEPIQSEAFFGQGTRLTVV.

In this sample, this clone turned up once. This chain connects TRBV19 to TRBJ1-1; D is possibly TRBD1 (5 bases). CDR3 length: 14 amino acids. V lost 4 bases and J 4 bases, leaving 13 bases between the germline ends. Per the germline V gene, CDR1 is LNHDA and CDR2 is SQIVND (reference sequence). Here the CDR3 DNA reads TGTGCCAGTAGTACCAGGGCGACGTCCACTGAAGCTTTCTTT. It translates to CASSTRATSTEAFF.

The genes are TRBV5-1 and TRBJ2-3; 14 nucleotides line up with TRBD2. Unmatched junction bases numbered 4, after V lost 5 bases and J lost 5 bases. This CDR3 has 15 amino acids. Germline assignment: CDR1 SGHRS and CDR2 YFSETQ. This chain's CDR3 is CASRGLAGVGDTQYF. The CDR3 bases are TGCGCCAGCAGGGGACTAGCGGGAGTTGGAGATACGCAGTATTTT.

The genes are TRBV4-2 and TRBJ1-6; D call uncertain. Germline assignment: CDR1 LGHNA and CDR2 YNFKEQ. The CDR3 has 13 amino acids. The germline V and J ends were trimmed by 0 bases and 7 bases, with 4 bases remaining between them. CDR3 in amino acids: CASSQDLNSPLHF. The DNA of the CDR3 is TGTGCCAGCAGCCAAGATCTGAATTCACCCCTCCACTTT.